A single sample is the source of the 14 T cell receptor beta chains below, sequenced in a study of cytomegalovirus exposure and HLA in healthy donors. Sequencing used immunoSEQ multiplex PCR; TCRdb keeps in-frame clones, though not all of them. The sample yields 100,000 to 150,000 clones, about 83% seen once. Sequencing input: PBMCs. Every receptor here comes from a woman in her 30s in good health and CMV-seronegative.

The rearrangement uses TRBV7-8 and TRBJ2-7; D perhaps matches TRBD2 (6 bases). Germline CDR1 reads SGHVS; CDR2 reads FQNEAQ. The CDR3 is 13 amino acids. Deletions cut 3 bases from V and 5 bases from J, with 11 bases between. The CDR3 nucleotides are TGTGCCAGCAGCTTGGCGGGGCGGGACGAGCAGTACTTC. It specifies CASSLAGRDEQYF. Full variable domain (outside the CDR3, taken from reference TRBV7-8 and TRBJ2-7): GAGVSQSPRYKVAKRGQDVALRCDPISGHVSLFWYQQALGQGPEFLTYFQNEAQLDKSGLPSDRFFAERPEGSVSTLKIQRTQQEDSAVYLCASSLAGRDEQYFGPGTRLTVT.

This clone came up once. J is TRBJ2-5 and V is TRBV2, with 9 bases matching TRBD2. CDR1 is SNHLY and CDR2 is FYNNEI in the germline V gene. Trimming cost V 1 base and J 2 bases; bases outside gene matches: 8. The CDR3 spans 17 residues. The CDR3 nucleotides are TGTGCCAGCAGTGAAGTGGGGCTAGCGGGGACACAAGAGACCCAGTACTTC. This translates into CASSEVGLAGTQETQYF.

J is TRBJ2-2 and V is TRBV5-6, with D maybe TRBD2 (6 bases). The CDR3 spans 16 residues. The V end lost 0 bases, the J end lost 2 bases, and 11 bases lay between the germline ends. Germline-derived CDR1 and CDR2 are SGHDT and YYEEEE. The CDR3 DNA follows: TGTGCCAGCAGCTTGGTGGGGGGATCAAACACCGGGGAGCTGTTTTTT. Protein product: CASSLVGGSNTGELFF.

This rearrangement joins TRBV6-5 to TRBJ2-5; the D gene is possibly TRBD2 (5 bases). Trimming pared 0 bases from V and 5 bases from J, leaving 10 bases between. Germline loops: CDR1 MNHEY, CDR2 SVGAGI. CDR3 length: 14 amino acids. CDR3 loop: CASSYSFRGETQYF. The CDR3 DNA follows: TGTGCCAGCAGTTACTCTTTCCGCGGGGAGACCCAGTACTTC.

The rearrangement joins TRBV4-1 to TRBJ1-2; D is uncertain. Germline CDR1 reads MGHRA; CDR2 reads YSYEKL. The ends were cut back, 0 bases at V and 4 bases at J, with 15 bases in the middle. CDR3 length: 16 residues. The CDR3, as DNA: TGCGCCAGCAGCCAAGATGTGGCAAAACAGATCTATGGCTACACCTTC. Encoded protein: CASSQDVAKQIYGYTF.

The sample holds one count of this clone. The rearrangement links TRBV7-3 to TRBJ2-2; 9 bases fit TRBD2. The CDR3 has 16 amino acids. CDR1 and CDR2 from the germline V gene are SGHTA and FQGTGA. Germline trimming cut 2 bases from V and 4 bases from J; bases unmatched to any gene: 5. The CDR3 sequence: CASSLQSGGSTGELFF. The CDR3 coding sequence is TGTGCCAGCAGCTTACAAAGCGGGGGGTCCACCGGGGAGCTGTTTTTT.

The rearrangement joins TRBV30 to TRBJ2-5, with 8 positions matching TRBD1. This CDR3 is 14 amino acids long. The J segment lost 1 base and the V segment lost 5 bases, leaving 6 bases of the junction unmatched. In germline, CDR1 is GTSNPN, CDR2 SVGIG (reference sequence). The CDR3: CAWGGQEGQETQYF. The CDR3 DNA follows: TGTGCCTGGGGGGGACAGGAGGGCCAAGAGACCCAGTACTTC.

The table lists this clone with a few counts. The chain links TRBV6-1 to TRBJ1-3; D call uncertain. Trimming took off 3 bases at V and 0 bases at J, with 3 bases between the two ends. This CDR3 spans 13 amino acids. Germline V CDR1 and CDR2: MNHNS, SASEGT. CDR3 sequence reads: CASSDGSGNTIYF. Here the CDR3 DNA reads TGTGCCAGCAGTGACGGCTCTGGAAACACCATATATTTT.

The chain combines TRBV6-1 with TRBJ2-2; 7 bases line up with TRBD2. The V gene's germline CDR1 is MNHNS and CDR2 SASEGT. CDR3 length equals 15 residues. J lost 5 bases, V lost 4 bases, and 7 bases had no gene match. The CDR3 is CASSALTSYTGELFF. Written as DNA, the CDR3 is TGTGCCAGCAGTGCCCTGACTAGCTATACCGGGGAGCTGTTTTTT.

The rearrangement uses TRBV27 and TRBJ1-6, with 7 bases lining up with TRBD1. Germline V CDR1 and CDR2: MNHEY, SMNVEV (reference sequence). The CDR3 contains 13 residues. Losses at the gene ends were 6 bases for V and 14 bases for J; bases not matched to a gene: 10. CDR3 loop: CASRKRQGSTLHF. The CDR3 coding sequence is TGTGCCAGCAGAAAACGACAGGGAAGCACCCTCCACTTT.

The V call is TRBV4-3, the J call TRBJ1-1; 7 positions match TRBD1. Trimming removed 3 bases from V and 11 bases from J; junction bases left unmatched: 9. Germline V gene data show CDR1 as LGHNA and CDR2 as YSLEER. CDR3 length: 13 residues. CDR3 region: CASSQSGGLWAFF. CDR3 DNA: TGCGCCAGCAGCCAGTCAGGGGGTTTGTGGGCTTTCTTT.

J is TRBJ2-1 and V is TRBV6-1; D might be TRBD2 (6 bases). Trimming cost V 4 bases and J 3 bases, with 13 bases left between them. Germline CDR1 reads MNHNS; CDR2 reads SASEGT. CDR3 length: 15 amino acids. Here the CDR3 DNA reads TGTGCCAGCAGTGCTGGCGGGGCACACTACAATGAGCAGTTCTTC. Its translation is CASSAGGAHYNEQFF.

A single count supports this clone. CDR3 in amino acids: CASKEQGGIAKNIQYF. CDR3 in DNA: TGTGCCAGCAAGGAGCAGGGGGGAATAGCCAAAAACATTCAGTACTTC. The rearrangement uses TRBV7-2 and TRBJ2-4; perhaps TRBD1 as D (7 bases). The CDR3 sequence is 16 residues long. Germline V gene data show CDR1 as SGHTA and CDR2 as FQGNSA. V lost 7 bases and J lost 0, with 16 bases in between.

The V and J genes are TRBV7-6 and TRBJ2-5, with 12 bases lining up with TRBD2. The CDR3 totals 16 residues. V gave up 5 bases and J gave up 3 bases; unmatched junction bases: 7. CDR1 SGHVS and CDR2 FNYEAQ come from the germline V gene. The CDR3 DNA sequence: TGTGCCAGCAGCCCGGGGACTAGCGGGCCCAAAGAGACCCAGTACTTC. Protein: CASSPGTSGPKETQYF.